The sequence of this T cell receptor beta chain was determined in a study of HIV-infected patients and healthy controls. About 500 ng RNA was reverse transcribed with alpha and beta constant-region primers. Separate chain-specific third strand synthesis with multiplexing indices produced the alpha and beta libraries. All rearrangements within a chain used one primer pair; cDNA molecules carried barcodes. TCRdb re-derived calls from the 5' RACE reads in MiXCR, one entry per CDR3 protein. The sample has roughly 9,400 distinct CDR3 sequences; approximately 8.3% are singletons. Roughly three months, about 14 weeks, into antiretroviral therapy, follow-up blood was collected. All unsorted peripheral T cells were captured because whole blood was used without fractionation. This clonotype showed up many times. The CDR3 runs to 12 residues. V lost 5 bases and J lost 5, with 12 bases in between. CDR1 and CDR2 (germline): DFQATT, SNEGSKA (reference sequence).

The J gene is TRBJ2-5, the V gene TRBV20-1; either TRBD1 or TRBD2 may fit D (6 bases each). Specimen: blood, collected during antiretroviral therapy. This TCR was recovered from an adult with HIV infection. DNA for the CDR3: TGCAGTGCTTCAGGGGAGGAGGAGACCCAGTACTTC. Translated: CSASGEEETQYF.